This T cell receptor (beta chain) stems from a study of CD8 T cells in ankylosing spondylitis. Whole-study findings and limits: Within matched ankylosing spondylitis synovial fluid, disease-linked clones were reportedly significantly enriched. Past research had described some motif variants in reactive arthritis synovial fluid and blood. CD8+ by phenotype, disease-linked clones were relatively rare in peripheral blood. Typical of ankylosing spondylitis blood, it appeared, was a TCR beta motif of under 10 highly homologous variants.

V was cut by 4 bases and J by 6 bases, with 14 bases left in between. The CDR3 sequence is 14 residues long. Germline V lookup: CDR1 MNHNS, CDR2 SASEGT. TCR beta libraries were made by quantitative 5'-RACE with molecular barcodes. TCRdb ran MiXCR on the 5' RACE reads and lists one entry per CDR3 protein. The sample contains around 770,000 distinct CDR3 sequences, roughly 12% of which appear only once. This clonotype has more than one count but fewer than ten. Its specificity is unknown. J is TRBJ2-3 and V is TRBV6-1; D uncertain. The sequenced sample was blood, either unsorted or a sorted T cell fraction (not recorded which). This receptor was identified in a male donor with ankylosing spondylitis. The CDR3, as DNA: TGTGCCAGCAGTGGAATGTCGTTAGGGGATACGCAGTATTTT. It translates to CASSGMSLGDTQYF.